These 14 T cell receptor beta chains were sequenced from one sample in a study of T-cell memory formation after mild COVID-19. TCRdb re-derived calls from the 5' RACE reads in MiXCR, one entry per CDR3 protein. Of just over 150,000 distinct CDR3 sequences in the sample, around a third were seen once. Source material: PBMCs or a T cell subset sorted from them (not recorded which). These receptor sequences come from an adult woman who had mild COVID-19 (a few samples of this study predate the infection). Cell type and time point are not known.

This clonotype was observed a few times. J is TRBJ1-1 and V is TRBV20-1; TRBD1 aligns across 8 bases. V shed 6 bases and J 11 bases; nucleotides not matched to a gene: 14. The CDR3 loop spans 13 amino acids. CDR1 and CDR2 (germline): DFQATT, SNEGSKA (reference sequence). The CDR3 protein is CSATDTGGAYAFF. The DNA for the CDR3 is TGCAGTGCCACCGATACAGGGGGGGCATATGCTTTCTTT.

The chain joins TRBV7-3 to TRBJ2-1; 7 bases are a match to TRBD2. V was clipped by 6 bases and J by 7 bases; unmatched bases: 15. Germline loops: CDR1 SGHTA, CDR2 FQGTGA. The CDR3 extends over 16 amino acids. CDR3 DNA: TGTGCCAGCAGTACCCCCCTTAGCCCGGGGGGAAATGAGCAGTTCTTC. This translates into CASSTPLSPGGNEQFF.

This clonotype occurred a few times. This chain uses TRBV5-1 with TRBJ2-5; 8 bases map to TRBD2. CDR1 and CDR2 (germline): SGHRS, YFSETQ. Trimming removed 6 bases from V and 4 bases from J; junction bases left unmatched: 11. The length of the CDR3 is 15 residues. CDR3 in DNA: TGCGCCAGCACCCGTGGAGCGGGGGCAGGAGAGACCCAGTACTTC. As protein: CASTRGAGAGETQYF.

The genes are TRBV4-1 and TRBJ2-7, with D tentatively TRBD1 (6 bases). Germline assignment: CDR1 MGHRA and CDR2 YSYEKL. CDR3 size: 17 residues. V shed 4 bases and J shed 3 bases, with 22 bases lying between them. The DNA of the CDR3 is TGCGCCAGCAGCCGAACAAAGGACAGTCGAGGGATCTACGAGCAGTACTTC. This gives the protein CASSRTKDSRGIYEQYF.

This clonotype was seen a handful of times. This chain connects TRBV12-3 or TRBV12-4 to TRBJ2-2, with 10 bases identical to TRBD1. The junction had 2 bases not matched to a gene; V was cut back by 6 bases and J by 7 bases. This CDR3 has 13 amino acids. This CDR3 is CASRGQGIGELFF. CDR3 DNA: TGTGCCAGCAGGGGACAGGGGATCGGGGAGCTGTTTTTT.

The V call is TRBV24-1, the J call TRBJ1-2; unclear D gene. The CDR3 extends over 15 amino acids. The V and J ends lost 4 bases and 5 bases respectively, with 16 bases between them. From germline, CDR1 is KGHDR and CDR2 SFDVKD. CDR3 in DNA: TGTGCCACCAGTGAGACCGGCGTCAGGCCTTATGGCTACACCTTC. Residues: CATSETGVRPYGYTF.

The rearrangement joins TRBV5-1 to TRBJ1-6; weak D call: TRBD1 (5 bases). Germline CDR1 and CDR2: SGHRS and YFSETQ. The CDR3 contains 13 residues. V gave up 4 bases and J gave up 6 bases, with 8 bases separating them. The CDR3 DNA sequence: TGCGCCAGCAGCCAGGGTTTTAATTCACCCCTCCACTTT. The encoded protein is CASSQGFNSPLHF. Full variable domain (outside the CDR3, taken from reference TRBV5-1 and TRBJ1-6): KAGVTQTPRYLIKTRGQQVTLSCSPISGHRSVSWYQQTPGQGLQFLFEYFSETQRNKGNFPGRFSGRQFSNSRSEMNVSTLELGDSALYLCASSQGFNSPLHFGNGTRLTVT.

The chain joins TRBV7-6 to TRBJ2-1, with D unresolved. The CDR3 is 17 amino acids. The V end was cut by 4 bases, the J end by 5 bases, with 21 bases between. From germline, CDR1 is SGHVS and CDR2 FNYEAQ. CDR3 sequence (DNA): TGTGCCAGCAGCTCCCGACTTCTAGTATACCAAGACAATGAGCAGTTCTTC. It specifies CASSSRLLVYQDNEQFF.

The genes are TRBV7-2 and TRBJ1-2, with 11 nucleotides matching TRBD1. Germline assignment: CDR1 SGHTA and CDR2 FQGNSA. Trimming cost V 6 bases and J 6 bases; bases outside gene matches: 9. The CDR3 sequence is 15 residues long. Here the CDR3 reads CASRWTGGAFDGYTF. The CDR3 coding sequence is TGTGCCAGCAGGTGGACAGGGGGCGCCTTCGATGGCTACACCTTC. Drawing the rest from reference TRBV7-2 and TRBJ1-2, the complete variable domain is GAGVSQSPSNKVTEKGKDVELRCDPISGHTALYWYRQSLGQGLEFLIYFQGNSAPDKSGLPSDRFSAERTGGSVSTLTIQRTQQEDSAVYLCASRWTGGAFDGYTFGSGTRLTVV.

V usage is TRBV5-1 and J usage is TRBJ2-7; TRBD1 matches at 11 bases. V shed 0 bases and J 7 bases; nucleotides not matched to a gene: 6. The CDR3 is made up of 15 amino acids. The germline gives CDR1 SGHRS, CDR2 YFSETQ. This chain's CDR3 is CASSLGGQGAGEQYF. CDR3 DNA: TGCGCCAGCAGCTTGGGAGGACAGGGGGCGGGGGAGCAGTACTTC.

This clonotype has just a few counts. The genes are TRBV20-1 and TRBJ1-5; maybe TRBD1 (6 bases). The CDR3 contains 12 residues. Trimming took off 3 bases at V and 11 bases at J, with 14 bases between the two ends. Germline values: CDR1 DFQATT, CDR2 SNEGSKA (reference sequence). In DNA, the CDR3 is TGCAGTGCTAGCGCAACAGGGCTTTCCCAGCATTTT. It is translated as CSASATGLSQHF.

This clonotype was seen a single time. The gene calls are TRBV7-9 and TRBJ2-1, with 9 bases matching TRBD2. The germline V gene has CDR1 SEHNR and CDR2 FQNEAQ (reference sequence). The CDR3 loop spans 15 amino acids. Germline trimming cut 4 bases from V and 3 bases from J; bases unmatched to any gene: 4. CDR3 sequence (DNA): TGTGCCAGCAGCTCACCTAGCGGGAACTACAATGAGCAGTTCTTC. Its protein is CASSSPSGNYNEQFF. Filled out from reference TRBV7-9 and TRBJ2-1, the complete variable domain reads DTGVSQNPRHKITKRGQNVTFRCDPISEHNRLYWYRQTLGQGPEFLTYFQNEAQLEKSRLLSDRFSAERPKGSFSTLEIQRTEQGDSAMYLCASSSPSGNYNEQFFGPGTRLTVL.

This clonotype was detected only a few times. The rearrangement uses TRBV3-1 and TRBJ2-7; D uncertain. Germline V lookup: CDR1 LGHDT, CDR2 YNNKEL (reference sequence). V was shortened by 2 bases and J by 2 bases, with 13 bases between the two germline ends. This CDR3 comprises 15 residues. The CDR3, as DNA: TGTGCCAGCAGCCAAAGGTCCTCTCCCGCCTACGAGCAGTACTTC. As protein: CASSQRSSPAYEQYF.

The rearrangement joins TRBV15 to TRBJ1-5; no clear D. The V gene lost 0 bases and the J gene lost 4 bases, with 4 bases spanning the gap. The CDR3 covers 13 residues. Germline CDR1 is LNHNV and CDR2 is YYDKDF (reference sequence). The CDR3 DNA reads TGTGCCACCAGCAGAGAGGCAAATCAGCCCCAGCATTTT. As protein: CATSREANQPQHF.